Presented here are 19 T cell receptor beta chains from one specimen sequenced in a study of blood T cell repertoires in COVID-19. The table came from immunoSEQ multiplex PCR; TCRdb's copy has only in-frame clones and leaves some out. This table has fewer than 350,000 clones, 85% appearing once. The sample was PBMCs or T cells enriched from blood (not recorded which). The source of these receptors is a woman in her 30s who had been exposed to COVID-19.

The chain recombines TRBV6-5 with TRBJ2-1, with 7 bases identical to TRBD2. This CDR3 contains 15 residues. The V and J ends lost 5 bases and 4 bases, in that order; junction bases with no gene match: 8. In germline, CDR1 is MNHEY, CDR2 SVGAGI. The DNA for the CDR3 is TGTGCCAGCAGTACGGGACTATCCACATACAATGAGCAGTTCTTC. Translating gives CASSTGLSTYNEQFF.

This sequence joins TRBV6-1 and TRBJ2-6; a weak D match, TRBD2 (7 bases). Germline CDR1 MNHNS, CDR2 SASEGT. The CDR3 is 15 amino acids. Trimming stripped 3 bases from V and 8 bases from J, with 14 bases between. CDR3 loop: CASSDRRGGSNVLTF. DNA of the CDR3: TGTGCCAGCAGTGACCGGAGGGGGGGGTCCAACGTCCTGACTTTC.

This chain joins TRBV28 and TRBJ2-7; 10 bases align to TRBD1. The CDR3 has 18 residues. The V gene's germline CDR1 is MDHEN and CDR2 SYDVKM. V shed 6 bases and J 0 bases; nucleotides not matched to a gene: 14. CDR3: CASSSPGQGIESSYEQYF. Written as DNA, the CDR3 is TGTGCCAGCAGCTCACCGGGACAGGGGATAGAGAGCTCCTACGAGCAGTACTTC. Full variable domain (rest looked up from reference TRBV28 and TRBJ2-7): DVKVTQSSRYLVKRTGEKVFLECVQDMDHENMFWYRQDPGLGLRLIYFSYDVKMKEKGDIPEGYSVSREKKERFSLILESASTNQTSMYLCASSSPGQGIESSYEQYFGPGTRLTVT.

The chain has TRBV12-3 or TRBV12-4 and TRBJ1-1, with D perhaps matching TRBD1 (6 bases). CDR3 length: 13 residues. V was pared by 2 bases and J by 4 bases, with 8 bases between. The CDR3 DNA reads TGTGCCAGCAGTTTAAGGGGGACCACTGAAGCTTTCTTT. It is translated as CASSLRGTTEAFF.

The chain links TRBV25-1 to TRBJ2-3; a possible D gene is TRBD1 (6 bases). Germline-derived CDR1 and CDR2 are MGHDK and SYGVNS. Trimming pared 6 bases from V and 3 bases from J, leaving 10 bases between. CDR3 size: 13 residues. The CDR3 spells CASSPTGTDTQYF. The DNA of the CDR3 is TGTGCCAGCAGCCCTACAGGGACAGATACGCAGTATTTT.

This clone was observed once. DNA of the CDR3: TGCAGCGTTGGAGGTAGCAATCAGCCCCAGCATTTT. Encoded protein: CSVGGSNQPQHF. The V gene is TRBV29-1, the J gene TRBJ1-5; no clear D gene. The CDR3 covers 12 residues. The germline V gene has CDR1 SQVTM and CDR2 ANQGSEA. V was shortened by 4 bases and J by 0 bases, with 4 bases between the two germline ends.

This chain uses TRBV24-1 with TRBJ1-4; 10 nucleotides match TRBD1. CDR1 is KGHDR and CDR2 is SFDVKD in the germline V gene. After removal of 4 bases from V and 6 bases from J, the junction contained 4 bases not matched to a gene. This CDR3 region has 15 residues. CDR3 DNA: TGTGCCACCAGTGACCCGGGACAGGGGCATGAAAAACTGTTTTTT. Translation gives CATSDPGQGHEKLFF.

As to this clone: Within the sample, other DNA sequences also encode this same CDR3. The rearrangement joins TRBV7-2 to TRBJ2-7, with D perhaps matching TRBD2 (6 bases). The germline V gene encodes CDR1 SGHTA and CDR2 FQGNSA. The CDR3 has 15 amino acids. The germline V and J ends were trimmed by 1 base and 2 bases, with 12 bases remaining between them. The DNA for the CDR3 is TGTGCCAGCAGCTTAGAAGGCGGGGCTACCTACGAGCAGTACTTC. This encodes CASSLEGGATYEQYF.

The rearrangement uses TRBV28 and TRBJ1-4; D remains unclear. V shed 8 bases and J shed 3 bases, with 10 bases lying between them. Germline V gene data show CDR1 as MDHEN and CDR2 as SYDVKM. CDR3 length equals 13 residues. The chain's CDR3 is CASVQAPNEKLFF. CDR3 nucleotides: TGTGCCAGCGTTCAGGCCCCTAATGAAAAACTGTTTTTT.

V is TRBV7-3 and J is TRBJ1-1, with D unclear. Germline assignment: CDR1 SGHTA and CDR2 FQGTGA. V was shortened by 4 bases and J by 1 base, with 10 bases between the two germline ends. The CDR3 is 14 residues long. CDR3 DNA: TGTGCCAGCAGCTCAACCCGGGAGAACACTGAAGCTTTCTTT. Residues: CASSSTRENTEAFF.

The rearrangement uses TRBV30 and TRBJ1-6; unclear D gene. Germline V gives CDR1 GTSNPN, CDR2 SVGIG (reference sequence). There are 13 residues in the CDR3. Trimming stripped 1 base from V and 8 bases from J, with 9 bases between. CDR3 nucleotide sequence: TGTGCCTGGAGTGGGGAGGGTTATTCACCCCTCCACTTT. Amino acids: CAWSGEGYSPLHF.

The table lists this clone with a few counts. The gene calls are TRBV28 and TRBJ1-2; 7 positions agree with TRBD1. V shed 8 bases, J shed 2 bases, and the junction held 5 bases outside the gene matches. The length of the CDR3 is 13 residues. Germline loops: CDR1 MDHEN, CDR2 SYDVKM. The CDR3 is CASLGGQNYGYTF. CDR3 nucleotide sequence: TGTGCCAGCCTGGGGGGACAGAACTATGGCTACACCTTC.

This clone was detected a few times. J is TRBJ1-1 and V is TRBV5-1; no clear D. The CDR3 is 16 amino acids. V lost 1 base and J lost 1, with 14 bases in between. Germline CDR1 SGHRS, CDR2 YFSETQ. In DNA, the CDR3 is TGCGCCAGCAGCTTGCGGGTGCCGGTCCAGAACACTGAAGCTTTCTTT. Translating gives CASSLRVPVQNTEAFF.

The chain uses TRBV7-2 and TRBJ2-1, with TRBD1 as a possible D gene (6 bases). CDR1 is SGHTA, CDR2 FQGNSA, per germline. Trimming left V 0 bases short and J 7 bases short, with 10 bases between. CDR3 size: 14 residues. As DNA, the CDR3 is TGTGCCAGCAGCTTAGCGGGGACATCGAATGAGCAGTTCTTC. Its translation: CASSLAGTSNEQFF.

V usage is TRBV28 and J usage is TRBJ2-7, with TRBD1 identical over 7 bases. The CDR3 is 13 residues long. Germline CDR1 is MDHEN and CDR2 is SYDVKM. V dropped 5 bases and J dropped 2; count of bases not matched to a gene: 3. This CDR3 is CASSRDSAYEQYF. CDR3 DNA: TGTGCCAGCAGTCGGGACAGTGCCTACGAGCAGTACTTC.

The chain links TRBV7-9 to TRBJ2-7, with D maybe TRBD2 (6 bases). V dropped 1 base and J dropped 0 bases, with 10 bases sitting between them. Germline values: CDR1 SEHNR, CDR2 FQNEAQ (reference sequence). CDR3 length: 15 residues. The CDR3 DNA reads as TGTGCCAGCAGCTTAGGGGGGACTGCCTCCTACGAGCAGTACTTC. Translating it yields CASSLGGTASYEQYF.

V and J are TRBV5-1 and TRBJ2-5; 11 nucleotides match TRBD2. Per the germline V gene, CDR1 is SGHRS and CDR2 is YFSETQ. The CDR3 contains 14 residues. The V and J ends lost 4 bases and 4 bases, in that order; junction bases with no gene match: 3. In DNA, the CDR3 is TGCGCCAGCAGCGACACTAGCGGGAGAGAGACCCAGTACTTC. Protein sequence: CASSDTSGRETQYF.

In this sample, this clone is medium-sized. Other DNA sequences from this sample encode an identical CDR3 as well. The V and J genes are TRBV27 and TRBJ1-5; 8 bases fit TRBD1. V lost 9 bases, J lost 6 bases, and 10 bases stayed unmatched. The CDR3 contains 14 residues. Germline V lookup: CDR1 MNHEY, CDR2 SMNVEV (reference sequence). CDR3 in DNA: TGTGCCAGTAGAGGACAGGGAGGAGGTCAGCCCCAGCATTTT. Amino acid sequence: CASRGQGGGQPQHF.

The rearrangement links TRBV11-2 to TRBJ1-2; tentative D call: TRBD1 (5 bases). Trimming left V 1 base short and J 6 bases short, with 12 bases between. This CDR3 has 14 residues. Per germline, CDR1 SGHAT and CDR2 FQNNGV. The CDR3: CASSLVPGIDGYTF. The CDR3 nucleotides read TGTGCCAGCAGCTTAGTGCCAGGGATAGATGGCTACACCTTC.